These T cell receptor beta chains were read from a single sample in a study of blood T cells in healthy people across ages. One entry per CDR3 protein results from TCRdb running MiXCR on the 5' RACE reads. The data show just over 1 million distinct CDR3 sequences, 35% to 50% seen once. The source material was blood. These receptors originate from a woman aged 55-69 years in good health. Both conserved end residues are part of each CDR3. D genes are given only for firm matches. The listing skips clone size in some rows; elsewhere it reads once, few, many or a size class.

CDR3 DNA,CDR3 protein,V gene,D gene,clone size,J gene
TGTGCCAGCAGCTTAGTTTCTAGCGAGCCCTACGAGCAGTACTTC,CASSLVSSEPYEQYF,TRBV11-2,.,few,TRBJ2-7
TGCGCCAGCAGCCTCGTGACTAGAACCACACGGTGGTATTTT,CASSLVTRTTRWYF,TRBV4-1,.,.,TRBJ2-3
TGTGCCATCAGTGAGTCACGAGCAGGTGGGAGGATGGGCGAGCAGTACTTC,CAISESRAGGRMGEQYF,TRBV10-3,.,.,TRBJ2-7
TGCGCCAGCAGCTTGGTCTCCCCCCGACTCCGACAAATTCCCTACGAGCAGTACTTC,CASSLVSPRLRQIPYEQYF,TRBV5-1,.,.,TRBJ2-7
TGCGCCAGCAGCCAAGCCACCGGCCTCCAGGGGGAGCAGTACTTC,CASSQATGLQGEQYF,TRBV4-1,TRBD1,few,TRBJ2-5
TGTGCCAGCAGCTCGGGCGCCGGGGAGACCCAGTACTTC,CASSSGAGETQYF,TRBV5-6,.,few,TRBJ2-5
TGTGCCAGCTGGCCCCCTGGAGGGATTGCAGATACGCAGTATTTT,CASWPPGGIADTQYF,TRBV28,.,.,TRBJ2-3
TGCGCCAGCAGCTTGGACGGACTGAGCTCCTACAATGAGCAGTTCTTC,CASSLDGLSSYNEQFF,TRBV5-1,.,many,TRBJ2-1
TGCGCCAGCAGCCCCAGGGCTAGCGGGAGGGATAATGAGCAGTTCTTC,CASSPRASGRDNEQFF,TRBV5-1,TRBD2,.,TRBJ2-1
TGTGCCAGCAGCGTCCGGGACAGGTGGGATGAGCAGTTCTTC,CASSVRDRWDEQFF,TRBV5-7,TRBD1,once,TRBJ2-1
TGTGCCAGCAGTGGACAGACCAATTCACCCCTCCACTTT,CASSGQTNSPLHF,TRBV2,.,.,TRBJ1-6
TGTGCCAGCAGCCATGACACCCTCCAGCCCCAGCATTTT,CASSHDTLQPQHF,TRBV5-5,.,once,TRBJ1-5
TGCAGTGCTAGAGACCCTTTGGGACTAGCGGGAGGTGGTGAGGTCAATGAGCAGTTCTTC,CSARDPLGLAGGGEVNEQFF,TRBV20-1,TRBD2,once,TRBJ2-1
TGTGCCAGCTCACCAGGGGGAGACCGGACGCAGTATTTT,CASSPGGDRTQYF,TRBV18,.,.,TRBJ2-3
TGCAGTGCCAAGGCATACCGGGAGTTTGAGACCCAGTACTTC,CSAKAYREFETQYF,TRBV20-1,.,few,TRBJ2-5
TGTGCCATCAGTATACTAGCGGGAGGACAAGAGACCCAGTACTTC,CAISILAGGQETQYF,TRBV10-3,TRBD2,few,TRBJ2-5
TGTGCCAGCAGCGGGCTGGTTGACCCCTGGCGTCTGGGCTACACCTTC,CASSGLVDPWRLGYTF,TRBV11-2,.,.,TRBJ1-2
TGTGCCAGCAGCTTACCTGGGGGGACAGGGGCCAACGAGCAGTACTTC,CASSLPGGTGANEQYF,TRBV11-2,TRBD1,once,TRBJ2-7
TGTGCCAGCAGACAAGGGACTAGCGGGAGTTGGGGGCAGTTCTTC,CASRQGTSGSWGQFF,TRBV7-2,TRBD2,.,TRBJ2-1
TGTGCCAGCACCCGGACTAGCGGGCTGAGCTCCTACGAGCAGTACTTC,CASTRTSGLSSYEQYF,TRBV6-6,TRBD2,.,TRBJ2-7
TGTGCCAGCAGCCAAAGGACGGGGGGCTACGAGCAGTACTTC,CASSQRTGGYEQYF,TRBV3-1,TRBD2,.,TRBJ2-7
TGTGCCATCAGTGGTGGCGGGAGAAGGACAGATACGCAGTATTTT,CAISGGGRRTDTQYF,TRBV10-3,TRBD2,many,TRBJ2-3
TGTGCCAGCAGTTTCGGACGGAACTACGAGCAGTACTTC,CASSFGRNYEQYF,TRBV7-9,.,few,TRBJ2-7
TGTGCCAGCAATCACGACGGACCCATGGGGTACTTC,CASNHDGPMGYF,TRBV6-2/TRBV6-3,.,.,TRBJ2-7
TGTGCCAGCAGCTCCTCCTTAGCTGGCGAGCAGTACTTC,CASSSSLAGEQYF,TRBV5-6,.,.,TRBJ2-7
TGTGCCAGCAGTGCATTAGGAAGATACAATGAGCAGTTCTTC,CASSALGRYNEQFF,TRBV27,.,.,TRBJ2-1
TGTGCCAGCAGCTTCGGCCGTACAAAGGGGGATGAGCAGTTCTTC,CASSFGRTKGDEQFF,TRBV11-2,.,.,TRBJ2-1
TGTGCCAGCAGACTAAAAGATACGCAGTATTTT,CASRLKDTQYF,TRBV7-9,.,once,TRBJ2-3
TGTGCCAGCAGTTTAAGTTGGGACAACTCCTACGAGCAGTACTTC,CASSLSWDNSYEQYF,TRBV27,.,.,TRBJ2-7
TGTGCCAGCACCAGACGGGTGGGATCAGAAGAGACCCAGTACTTC,CASTRRVGSEETQYF,TRBV6-1,.,.,TRBJ2-5
TGTGCCAGCAGTCAGCGGGAGCAAGCAGATACGCAGTATTTT,CASSQREQADTQYF,TRBV27,TRBD2,few,TRBJ2-3
TGTGCCAGCAGCCCCGAGGGTTGGACCCAGTACTTC,CASSPEGWTQYF,TRBV2,.,.,TRBJ2-5
TGTGCCAGCAGCTCGACGCCGTTTCAAAATTCACCCCTCCACTTT,CASSSTPFQNSPLHF,TRBV5-5,.,.,TRBJ1-6
TGTGCCAGCAGAACATCCGGGACTAGCGGACATACGCAGTATTTT,CASRTSGTSGHTQYF,TRBV6-5,TRBD2,few,TRBJ2-3
TGTGCCAGCAGTTTTATGCTGGGGACAGAGCCGTACTTC,CASSFMLGTEPYF,TRBV28,TRBD1,.,TRBJ2-7
TGTGCCAGCAGCTCAACTCTTGGGGCAGGGGGCTTGAACATTCAGTACTTC,CASSSTLGAGGLNIQYF,TRBV5-8,TRBD1,few,TRBJ2-4
TGTGCCACCCAAACCCTCCAGGGTAATTTGGACACTGAAGCTTTCTTT,CATQTLQGNLDTEAFF,TRBV28,.,.,TRBJ1-1
TGTGCCAGCAGCGCCCAATCCCGTGGAGGGCAGTATTTT,CASSAQSRGGQYF,TRBV7-9,.,.,TRBJ2-3
TGTGCCAGCAGCTTGGGGGGCCCTTCTGGGGAGCAGTACTTC,CASSLGGPSGEQYF,TRBV7-9,.,.,TRBJ2-7
TGTACCAGCAAAGGGACTAGCGGGAATAACCGTGAGCAGTTCTTC,CTSKGTSGNNREQFF,TRBV7-9,TRBD2,.,TRBJ2-1
TGCGCCAGCAGCTTGGAGCCTGCGGAGACCCAGTACTTC,CASSLEPAETQYF,TRBV5-1,.,few,TRBJ2-5
TGCGCCAGCAGCTTACAAAGGGGGGAGACCCAGTACTTC,CASSLQRGETQYF,TRBV5-1,.,few,TRBJ2-5